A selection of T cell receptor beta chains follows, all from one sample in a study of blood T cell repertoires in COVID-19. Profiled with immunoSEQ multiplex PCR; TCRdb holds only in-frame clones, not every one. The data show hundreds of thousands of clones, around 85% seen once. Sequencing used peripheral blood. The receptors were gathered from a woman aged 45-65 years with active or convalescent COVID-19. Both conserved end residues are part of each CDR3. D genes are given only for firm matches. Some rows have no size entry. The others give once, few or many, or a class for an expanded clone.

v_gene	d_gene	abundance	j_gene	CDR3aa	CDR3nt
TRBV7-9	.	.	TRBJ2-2	CASSLSAGTTNTGELFF	TGTGCCAGCAGCTTAAGCGCCGGGACAACGAACACCGGGGAGCTGTTTTTT
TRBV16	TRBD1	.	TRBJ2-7	CASSQFPRTGPYEQYF	TGTGCCAGCAGCCAATTTCCCCGGACAGGACCCTACGAGCAGTACTTC
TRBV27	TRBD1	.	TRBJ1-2	CASSPDRDYGYTF	TGTGCCAGCAGTCCCGACAGGGACTATGGCTACACCTTC
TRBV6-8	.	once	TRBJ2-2	CASSYQNSLPGAGELFF	TGTGCCAGCAGTTACCAGAACAGTCTTCCCGGGGCCGGGGAGCTGTTTTTT
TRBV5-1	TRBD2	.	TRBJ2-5	CASSPGTSFQETQYF	TGCGCCAGCAGCCCGGGGACTAGCTTCCAAGAGACCCAGTACTTC
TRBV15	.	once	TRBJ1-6	CASGQVSYNSPLHF	TGTGCCTCAGGTCAGGTCTCCTATAATTCACCCCTCCACTTT
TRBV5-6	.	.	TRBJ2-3	CASSLGGHTDTQYF	TGTGCCAGCAGCTTGGGCGGCCACACAGATACGCAGTATTTT
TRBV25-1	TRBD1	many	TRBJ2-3	CASSPPVTGGRTDTQYF	TGTGCCAGCAGTCCCCCCGTCACAGGGGGCCGGACAGATACGCAGTATTTT
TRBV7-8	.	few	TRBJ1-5	CASSQTGGGDYRPQHF	TGTGCCAGCAGCCAAACCGGGGGGGGCGATTACCGGCCCCAGCATTTT
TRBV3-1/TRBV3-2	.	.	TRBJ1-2	CASSQMGRDGYTF	TGTGCCAGCAGCCAAATGGGGCGCGATGGCTACACCTTC
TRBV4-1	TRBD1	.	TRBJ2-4	CASSLTPGTGILAKNIQYF	TGCGCCAGCAGCCTTACCCCCGGGACAGGGATACTAGCCAAAAACATTCAGTACTTC
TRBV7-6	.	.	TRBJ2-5	CASSLLVRSYQETQYF	TGTGCCAGCAGCTTATTGGTACGGTCGTACCAAGAGACCCAGTACTTC
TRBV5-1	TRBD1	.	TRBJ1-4	CASSLSRGSGTNEKLFF	TGCGCCAGCAGCCTATCCAGGGGGTCGGGCACTAATGAAAAACTGTTTTTT
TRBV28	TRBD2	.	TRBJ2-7	CASTLGSGMALSYEQYF	TGTGCCAGCACCTTGGGAAGCGGGATGGCCCTCTCCTACGAGCAGTACTTC
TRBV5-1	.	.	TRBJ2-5	CASSPQPSEEETQYF	TGCGCCAGCAGCCCTCAACCTAGCGAGGAAGAGACCCAGTACTTC
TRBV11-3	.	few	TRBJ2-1	CASSLDGTRAYNEQFF	TGTGCCAGCAGCTTAGATGGGACAAGGGCCTACAATGAGCAGTTCTTC
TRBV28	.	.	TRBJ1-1	CASSLGGHTEAFF	TGTGCCAGCAGCCTTGGAGGGCACACTGAAGCTTTCTTT